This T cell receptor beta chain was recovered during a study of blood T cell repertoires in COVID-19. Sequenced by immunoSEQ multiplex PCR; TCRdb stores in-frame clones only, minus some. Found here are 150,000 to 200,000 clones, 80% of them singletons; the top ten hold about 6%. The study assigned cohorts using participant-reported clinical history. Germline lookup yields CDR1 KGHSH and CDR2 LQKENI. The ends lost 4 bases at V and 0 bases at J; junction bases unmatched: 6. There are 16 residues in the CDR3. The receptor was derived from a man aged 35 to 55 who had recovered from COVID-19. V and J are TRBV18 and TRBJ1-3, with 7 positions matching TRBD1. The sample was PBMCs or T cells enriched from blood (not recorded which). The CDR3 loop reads CASSLGQVNSGNTIYF. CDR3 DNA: TGTGCCAGCTCACTCGGACAGGTGAACTCTGGAAACACCATATATTTT. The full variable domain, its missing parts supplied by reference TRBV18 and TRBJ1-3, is NAGVMQNPRHLVRRRGQEARLRCSPMKGHSHVYWYRQLPEEGLKFMVYLQKENIIDESGMPKERFSAEFPKEGPSILRIQQVVRGDSAAYFCASSLGQVNSGNTIYFGEGSWLTVV.